These T cell receptor beta chains were read from a single sample in a study of blood T cell repertoires in COVID-19. Sequencing was performed with immunoSEQ multiplex PCR; in TCRdb, only in-frame clones are kept and a portion is missing. The sample holds under 300,000 clones, around 87% seen once. Sample: PBMCs or T cells enriched from blood (not recorded which). These receptors were taken from a woman aged 45-65 years who had recovered from COVID-19. The CDR3 runs from the conserved cysteine through the conserved F or W. A D gene is named only where the DNA matches it firmly. The listing skips clone size in some rows; elsewhere it reads once, few, many or a size class.

D gene: TRBD2; V gene: TRBV24-1; clone size: -; J gene: TRBJ2-1; CDR3 DNA: TGTGCCACCAGTGATCGGACTAGTCCCGACAATGAGCAGTTCTTC; CDR3 protein: CATSDRTSPDNEQFF
D gene: -; V gene: TRBV7-2; clone size: -; J gene: TRBJ2-1; CDR3 DNA: TGTGCCAGCAGCTTATTTTTCTCTTGGTTCTTC; CDR3 protein: CASSLFFSWFF
D gene: -; V gene: TRBV28; clone size: -; J gene: TRBJ1-6; CDR3 DNA: TGTGGGACTAGCTCCTATAATTCACCCCTCCACTTT; CDR3 protein: CGTSSYNSPLHF
D gene: -; V gene: TRBV7-9; clone size: -; J gene: TRBJ1-2; CDR3 DNA: TGTGCCAGCAGCTCCGGAGCTAACTATGGCTACACCTTC; CDR3 protein: CASSSGANYGYTF
D gene: TRBD1; V gene: TRBV7-2; clone size: -; J gene: TRBJ1-1; CDR3 DNA: TGTGCCAGCAGCCCGAGACCCGATGCAGGGGGACCGAATGAAGCTTTCTTT; CDR3 protein: CASSPRPDAGGPNEAFF
D gene: TRBD2; V gene: TRBV6-2/TRBV6-3; clone size: -; J gene: TRBJ2-7; CDR3 DNA: TGTGCCAGCAGTTACGAGGGGACTAGCGGGAACGAGCAGTACTTC; CDR3 protein: CASSYEGTSGNEQYF
D gene: TRBD1; V gene: TRBV5-4; clone size: -; J gene: TRBJ2-1; CDR3 DNA: TGTGCCAGCAGCCGTGGACAGGGGCGGAATGAGCAGTTCTTC; CDR3 protein: CASSRGQGRNEQFF
D gene: TRBD2; V gene: TRBV10-3; clone size: -; J gene: TRBJ2-5; CDR3 DNA: TGTGCCATCAGCGGAAATAGCGGGTTGGGGAAAGAGACCCAGTACTTC; CDR3 protein: CAISGNSGLGKETQYF
D gene: -; V gene: TRBV28; clone size: -; J gene: TRBJ1-2; CDR3 DNA: TGTGCCAGCAGTTCCGGGTTGGTCTATGGCTACACCTTC; CDR3 protein: CASSSGLVYGYTF
D gene: -; V gene: TRBV2; clone size: few; J gene: TRBJ1-1; CDR3 DNA: TGTGCCAGCAGTGAAAGGGGGACGCAGAACACTGAAGCTTTCTTT; CDR3 protein: CASSERGTQNTEAFF
D gene: -; V gene: TRBV5-6; clone size: -; J gene: TRBJ2-7; CDR3 DNA: TGTGCCAGCAGCAATCATGGACAAATATACGAGCAGTACTTC; CDR3 protein: CASSNHGQIYEQYF
D gene: -; V gene: TRBV6-5; clone size: -; J gene: TRBJ1-5; CDR3 DNA: TGTGCCAGCAGTACATGGGGGGGTCAGCCCCAGCATTTT; CDR3 protein: CASSTWGGQPQHF
D gene: TRBD1; V gene: TRBV20-1; clone size: -; J gene: TRBJ2-5; CDR3 DNA: TGCAGTGCCAGACAGGGAGAGACCCAGTACTTC; CDR3 protein: CSARQGETQYF
D gene: TRBD1; V gene: TRBV30; clone size: -; J gene: TRBJ1-5; CDR3 DNA: TGTGCCTGGAGTAAAGGACAGGTGGATTCTCAGCCCCAGCATTTT; CDR3 protein: CAWSKGQVDSQPQHF
D gene: -; V gene: TRBV28; clone size: -; J gene: TRBJ1-2; CDR3 DNA: TGTGCCAGCACCCTGGGGGGTAACTATGGCTACACCTTC; CDR3 protein: CASTLGGNYGYTF
D gene: TRBD2; V gene: TRBV27; clone size: -; J gene: TRBJ2-2; CDR3 DNA: TGTGCCAGCAGTTCATCAGGAACTAGCGTCTCCGGGGAGCTGTTTTTT; CDR3 protein: CASSSSGTSVSGELFF
D gene: TRBD2; V gene: TRBV3-1/TRBV3-2; clone size: -; J gene: TRBJ2-5; CDR3 DNA: TGTGCCAGCAGCCCATCCGGGACTACCTCGGCGGAGACCCAGTACTTC; CDR3 protein: CASSPSGTTSAETQYF
D gene: -; V gene: TRBV3-1/TRBV3-2; clone size: -; J gene: TRBJ1-6; CDR3 DNA: TGTGCCAGCAGCCAAGGAGGTGGATCGGGCTATAATTCACCCCTCCACTTT; CDR3 protein: CASSQGGGSGYNSPLHF
D gene: TRBD2; V gene: TRBV30; clone size: -; J gene: TRBJ2-3; CDR3 DNA: TGTGCCGGGGGACTAGCGGGAGTAGATACGCAGTATTTT; CDR3 protein: CAGGLAGVDTQYF
D gene: TRBD2; V gene: TRBV3-1/TRBV3-2; clone size: -; J gene: TRBJ2-3; CDR3 DNA: TGTGCCAGCAGCCAAGGGGTGATAGCGGGAGCTACGCAGTATTTT; CDR3 protein: CASSQGVIAGATQYF
D gene: -; V gene: TRBV10-1; clone size: -; J gene: TRBJ1-1; CDR3 DNA: TGCGCCAGCAGTGAACGGCGGGATAACACTGAAGCTTTCTTT; CDR3 protein: CASSERRDNTEAFF
D gene: -; V gene: TRBV5-1; clone size: -; J gene: TRBJ2-7; CDR3 DNA: TGCGCCAGCAGCACCCGACAGGCCCCTCTCCCTTACGAGCAGTACTTC; CDR3 protein: CASSTRQAPLPYEQYF
D gene: -; V gene: TRBV7-2; clone size: once; J gene: TRBJ2-3; CDR3 DNA: TGTGCCAGCAGCCGGGCGGGGCTCGAGGATACGCAGTATTTT; CDR3 protein: CASSRAGLEDTQYF
D gene: TRBD2; V gene: TRBV9; clone size: -; J gene: TRBJ2-1; CDR3 DNA: TGTGCCAGCAGCGTAGCAATGGGTAGCGGGAGTGATAATGAGCAGTTCTTC; CDR3 protein: CASSVAMGSGSDNEQFF
D gene: TRBD2; V gene: TRBV4-3; clone size: -; J gene: TRBJ2-3; CDR3 DNA: TGCGCCAGCAGCCCACTCGGACTAGCGGGAGCCCCAGATACGCAGTATTTT; CDR3 protein: CASSPLGLAGAPDTQYF
D gene: -; V gene: TRBV28; clone size: -; J gene: TRBJ1-4; CDR3 DNA: TGTGCCAGCACTAGGGGAGGCCGTAATGAAAAACTGTTTTTT; CDR3 protein: CASTRGGRNEKLFF
D gene: -; V gene: TRBV18; clone size: -; J gene: TRBJ2-6; CDR3 DNA: TGTGCCAGCTCACCCCAATCTGGGGCCAACGTCCTGACTTTC; CDR3 protein: CASSPQSGANVLTF
D gene: TRBD1; V gene: TRBV5-1; clone size: -; J gene: TRBJ1-1; CDR3 DNA: TGCGCCAGCAACCTTGGAACAGGGGGCACTGAAGCTTTCTTT; CDR3 protein: CASNLGTGGTEAFF
D gene: TRBD1; V gene: TRBV6-5; clone size: -; J gene: TRBJ1-2; CDR3 DNA: TGTGCCAGCAGGGACCGGGACAGGGATGGCTACACCTTC; CDR3 protein: CASRDRDRDGYTF
D gene: -; V gene: TRBV5-1; clone size: -; J gene: TRBJ2-3; CDR3 DNA: TGCGCCAGCAGCTTGGACGGCGGCGATACGCAGTATTTT; CDR3 protein: CASSLDGGDTQYF
D gene: -; V gene: TRBV13; clone size: -; J gene: TRBJ2-3; CDR3 DNA: TGTGCCAGCAGCTTGGGGGGAGATACGCAGTATTTT; CDR3 protein: CASSLGGDTQYF
D gene: TRBD2; V gene: TRBV27; clone size: -; J gene: TRBJ2-7; CDR3 DNA: TGTGCCAGCAGTGGATGGACTAGCGGGGGGTTCGTGCAGTACTTC; CDR3 protein: CASSGWTSGGFVQYF
D gene: TRBD1; V gene: TRBV28; clone size: -; J gene: TRBJ1-2; CDR3 DNA: TGTGCCAGCAGCCTTACAGGGGGCAGCTATGGCTACACCTTC; CDR3 protein: CASSLTGGSYGYTF
D gene: -; V gene: TRBV11-2; clone size: -; J gene: TRBJ1-3; CDR3 DNA: TGTGCCTACCGGGGGGGCTCTGGAAACACCATATATTTT; CDR3 protein: CAYRGGSGNTIYF
D gene: TRBD2; V gene: TRBV6-5; clone size: -; J gene: TRBJ2-7; CDR3 DNA: TGTGCCAGCAGGAGAGCGGGGCCCTACGAGCAGTACTTC; CDR3 protein: CASRRAGPYEQYF
D gene: -; V gene: TRBV7-9; clone size: -; J gene: TRBJ2-1; CDR3 DNA: TGTGCCAGCAGCGAAGTGGGGGGAGCGGCCTACAATGAGCAGTTCTTC; CDR3 protein: CASSEVGGAAYNEQFF
D gene: -; V gene: TRBV18; clone size: -; J gene: TRBJ1-3; CDR3 DNA: TGTGCCAGCTCAACGGGGTCCGGAAACACCATATATTTT; CDR3 protein: CASSTGSGNTIYF
D gene: TRBD1; V gene: TRBV4-1; clone size: -; J gene: TRBJ1-5; CDR3 DNA: TGCGCCAGCAGCCCACAGGGGGCAGTAGGACAGCCCCAGCATTTT; CDR3 protein: CASSPQGAVGQPQHF
D gene: -; V gene: TRBV2; clone size: -; J gene: TRBJ2-1; CDR3 DNA: TGTGCCAGCAGTGAAGCGGTGACTGCCGAGCAGTTCTTC; CDR3 protein: CASSEAVTAEQFF
D gene: TRBD1; V gene: TRBV7-3; clone size: -; J gene: TRBJ1-2; CDR3 DNA: TGTGCCAGCAGCTCCAGGGGGCTCTATGGCTACACCTTC; CDR3 protein: CASSSRGLYGYTF
D gene: TRBD2; V gene: TRBV5-1; clone size: -; J gene: TRBJ2-5; CDR3 DNA: TGCGCCAGCAGCTTGGAGGCTAGCGGGAGCGAGACCCAGTACTTC; CDR3 protein: CASSLEASGSETQYF
D gene: -; V gene: TRBV2; clone size: -; J gene: TRBJ2-1; CDR3 DNA: TGTGCCAGCAAAGTGGGGGCCCCTAACAATGAGCAGTTCTTC; CDR3 protein: CASKVGAPNNEQFF
D gene: TRBD2; V gene: TRBV18; clone size: -; J gene: TRBJ2-3; CDR3 DNA: TGTGCCAGCTCAAGCTTAAGCGGGAGTAGCACAGATACGCAGTATTTT; CDR3 protein: CASSSLSGSSTDTQYF
D gene: TRBD2; V gene: TRBV5-4; clone size: -; J gene: TRBJ2-1; CDR3 DNA: TGTGCCAGCAGCTTCTTCCCCCCGGGAGCGGGGGATTACAATGAGCAGTTCTTC; CDR3 protein: CASSFFPPGAGDYNEQFF
D gene: -; V gene: TRBV28; clone size: -; J gene: TRBJ1-2; CDR3 DNA: TGTGCCAGCAGTTTCACCAGCGCCTATGGCTACACCTTC; CDR3 protein: CASSFTSAYGYTF